Shown below are 21 T cell receptor beta chains from a single sample sequenced in a study of shared clonotypes between healthy human individuals. Measured with immunoSEQ multiplex PCR; TCRdb has only the in-frame clones, and not every one. The table lists about 1.5 million clones, about 98% of them singletons. The sample taken for sequencing was naive CD4+ T cells sorted from blood. As for subset: CD45RA+ positively selected. The origin of the receptors is a man aged 25-40 years in good health.

This chain connects TRBV28 to TRBJ2-5, with TRBD2 matching 12 bases. CDR1 is MDHEN, CDR2 SYDVKM, per germline. After removal of 6 bases from V and 6 bases from J, the junction contained 8 bases not matched to a gene. This CDR3 is built from 15 residues. This CDR3 reads CASSALAGGPKTQYF. The CDR3 bases are TGTGCCAGCAGCGCTCTAGCGGGAGGGCCGAAGACCCAGTACTTC. Based on the CDR3 plus reference TRBV28 and TRBJ2-5, the full variable domain is DVKVTQSSRYLVKRTGEKVFLECVQDMDHENMFWYRQDPGLGLRLIYFSYDVKMKEKGDIPEGYSVSREKKERFSLILESASTNQTSMYLCASSALAGGPKTQYFGPGTRLLVL.

This CDR3 reads CASSFRFVLNEQFF. CDR3 DNA: TGTGCCAGCAGCTTCCGGTTCGTACTCAATGAGCAGTTCTTC. This chain uses TRBV7-2 with TRBJ2-1; no reliable D call. The CDR3 is 14 amino acids. Between the trimmed V and J ends, which lost 3 bases and 6 bases, there was a span of 12 bases. Per germline, CDR1 SGHTA and CDR2 FQGNSA.

The gene calls are TRBV29-1 and TRBJ2-7, with D possibly called TRBD1 or TRBD2 (6 bases each). This CDR3 spans 11 amino acids. Germline loops: CDR1 SQVTM, CDR2 ANQGSEA. Trimming removed 4 bases from V and 7 bases from J, with 11 bases in between. CDR3 DNA sequence: TGCAGCGTTGGACAGGCGGGGGAGCAGTACTTC. The encoded protein is CSVGQAGEQYF.

CDR3 coding DNA: TGTGCCAGCAGCTTAGTTCCCTCCTACGAGCAGTACTTC. It specifies CASSLVPSYEQYF. This sequence joins TRBV11-3 and TRBJ2-7; D is ambiguous. V lost 1 base and J 0 bases, leaving 4 bases between the germline ends. This CDR3 region has 13 residues. The V gene's germline CDR1 is SGHNT and CDR2 YENEEA.

V usage is TRBV9 and J usage is TRBJ2-6; perhaps TRBD1 as D (5 bases). The germline gives CDR1 SGDLS, CDR2 YYNGEE. Trimming removed 0 bases from V and 2 bases from J, with 15 bases in between. This CDR3 region has 18 residues. CDR3 sequence reads: CASSVAQAGVTGANVLTF. The CDR3 nucleotides are TGTGCCAGCAGCGTAGCACAGGCTGGGGTGACTGGGGCCAACGTCCTGACTTTC.

The V call is TRBV28, the J call TRBJ1-3; TRBD1 aligns across 8 bases. The CDR3 is 15 residues long. Germline V CDR1 and CDR2: MDHEN, SYDVKM. Losses at the gene ends were 6 bases for V and 4 bases for J; bases not matched to a gene: 8. CDR3 amino acids: CASSWGQVSGNTIYF. DNA of the CDR3: TGTGCCAGCAGCTGGGGACAGGTTTCCGGAAACACCATATATTTT. The full variable domain, in which reference TRBV28 and TRBJ1-3 provide the parts outside the CDR3, is DVKVTQSSRYLVKRTGEKVFLECVQDMDHENMFWYRQDPGLGLRLIYFSYDVKMKEKGDIPEGYSVSREKKERFSLILESASTNQTSMYLCASSWGQVSGNTIYFGEGSWLTVV.

The rearrangement links TRBV5-1 to TRBJ2-7, with 9 positions matching TRBD2. The CDR3 consists of 16 residues. The J segment lost 0 bases and the V segment lost 4 bases, leaving 8 bases of the junction unmatched. Germline V lookup: CDR1 SGHRS, CDR2 YFSETQ. CDR3 in amino acids: CASSDSGSPSSYEQYF. For the CDR3, the DNA is TGCGCCAGCAGCGATAGCGGGAGCCCGAGCTCCTACGAGCAGTACTTC.

This chain's CDR3 is CATPTPQDRLNSGANVLTF. The CDR3 nucleotides are TGTGCCACCCCTACTCCCCAAGACAGACTTAACTCTGGGGCCAACGTCCTGACTTTC. The chain recombines TRBV7-2 with TRBJ2-6, with D possibly matching TRBD1 (5 bases). The CDR3 totals 19 residues. Germline V gene data show CDR1 as SGHTA and CDR2 as FQGNSA. Trimming removed 10 bases at V and 0 bases at J, with 25 bases between.

The J gene is TRBJ2-5, the V gene TRBV2, with D possibly TRBD2 on 6 matching bases. CDR1 is SNHLY, CDR2 FYNNEI, per germline. V lost 5 bases and J 5 bases, leaving 12 bases between the germline ends. The CDR3 is 13 residues long. The CDR3 DNA reads TGTGCCAGCAGTCTCCGGGAGAAGGAGACCCAGTACTTC. Protein product: CASSLREKETQYF.

Concerning this clone itself: Different DNA sequences within this sample yield the same CDR3. The rearrangement links TRBV19 to TRBJ2-7, with D perhaps TRBD1 (5 bases). The germline V gene has CDR1 LNHDA and CDR2 SQIVND (reference sequence). The V end was cut by 3 bases, the J end by 3 bases, with 12 bases between. The CDR3 consists of 14 residues. The CDR3 DNA sequence: TGTGCCAGTAGTATTGGTAGGGGAAACTACGAGCAGTACTTC. Translating gives CASSIGRGNYEQYF.

V usage is TRBV18 and J usage is TRBJ2-6; 8 nucleotides line up with TRBD1. There are 18 residues in the CDR3. Trimming cost V 0 bases and J 0 bases; bases outside gene matches: 4. Germline CDR1 and CDR2: KGHSH and LQKENI. CDR3: CASSPPGTGGSGANVLTF. The CDR3, as DNA: TGTGCCAGCTCACCACCCGGGACAGGTGGCTCTGGGGCCAACGTCCTGACTTTC.

This chain links TRBV5-1 with TRBJ2-5, with D perhaps being TRBD1 or TRBD2 (5 bases each). The germline CDR1 and CDR2 sequences are SGHRS and YFSETQ. CDR3 length: 11 residues. Trimming left V 2 bases short and J 9 bases short, with 8 bases between. CDR3 nucleotides: TGCGCCAGCAGCTTAGAGGGGTCCCAGTACTTC. It specifies CASSLEGSQYF.

The chain is built from TRBV10-3 and TRBJ2-7; D remains unclear. CDR1 and CDR2 from the germline V gene are ENHRY and SYGVKD. V lost 2 bases to trimming and J lost 4 bases, with 9 bases between them. The CDR3 is 13 amino acids. This CDR3 reads CAISEATNYEQYF. The CDR3 DNA sequence: TGTGCCATCAGTGAGGCTACGAATTACGAGCAGTACTTC.

This clone was seen once. The CDR3 sequence: CASSEPGTPSRETQYF. The CDR3 DNA is TGTGCCAGCAGTGAGCCCGGGACCCCGAGCCGAGAGACCCAGTACTTC. V gene TRBV25-1 combines with J gene TRBJ2-5; D assignment may be TRBD1 or TRBD2 (5 bases each). Between the trimmed V and J ends, which lost 3 bases and 4 bases, there was a span of 18 bases. Germline V lookup: CDR1 MGHDK, CDR2 SYGVNS. The CDR3 has 16 residues.

The chain uses TRBV6-5 and TRBJ2-3, with D possibly TRBD1 on 6 matching bases. CDR1 and CDR2 from the germline V gene are MNHEY and SVGAGI. With 3 bases removed from V and 1 base from J, the gap between germline ends came to 11 bases. The CDR3 is 15 amino acids. The CDR3 region is CASSYVGAGTDTQYF. The CDR3 DNA is TGTGCCAGCAGTTATGTGGGGGCTGGCACAGATACGCAGTATTTT.

The V and J genes are TRBV2 and TRBJ2-3; D may be TRBD1 or TRBD2 (5 bases each). V was cut by 4 bases and J by 0 bases, with 23 bases left in between. The CDR3 contains 19 residues. The V gene's germline CDR1 is SNHLY and CDR2 FYNNEI. The CDR3 here is CASSVASGRGGDSTDTQYF. DNA for the CDR3: TGTGCCAGCAGTGTTGCGTCGGGCCGTGGTGGGGACAGCACAGATACGCAGTATTTT.

This clone was found once. This chain connects TRBV5-1 to TRBJ2-3; D is possibly TRBD2 (6 bases). There are 13 residues in the CDR3. The germline gives CDR1 SGHRS, CDR2 YFSETQ. Trimming removed 5 bases at V and 6 bases at J, with 13 bases between. This CDR3 is CASRLEGADTQYF. Written as DNA, the CDR3 is TGCGCCAGCAGACTGGAGGGAGCGGATACGCAGTATTTT.

V usage is TRBV9 and J usage is TRBJ2-7; D unresolved. The CDR3 is 14 amino acids. Trimming took off 0 bases at V and 7 bases at J, with 14 bases between the two ends. The germline V gene encodes CDR1 SGDLS and CDR2 YYNGEE. This chain's CDR3 is CASSVAPDTGEQYF. The CDR3 DNA reads TGTGCCAGCAGCGTAGCTCCCGACACTGGAGAGCAGTACTTC. Together with reference TRBV9 and TRBJ2-7, the CDR3 gives the full variable domain: DSGVTQTPKHLITATGQRVTLRCSPRSGDLSVYWYQQSLDQGLQFLIQYYNGEERAKGNILERFSAQQFPDLHSELNLSSLELGDSALYFCASSVAPDTGEQYFGPGTRLTVT.

CDR3 coding DNA: TGTGCCACCAGCAGATCCAAGAGGGAGGAGGGTAACGAGCAGTACTTC. Amino acid sequence: CATSRSKREEGNEQYF. The chain links TRBV15 to TRBJ2-7, with TRBD2 as a possible D gene (6 bases). CDR1 is LNHNV, CDR2 YYDKDF, per germline (reference sequence). This CDR3 contains 16 residues. Trimming shortened V by 2 bases and J by 5 bases, and 19 bases separated the two germline ends.

The chain has TRBV7-6 and TRBJ2-7; the D gene could be TRBD1 or TRBD2 (5 bases each). Trimming shortened V by 4 bases and J by 6 bases, and 13 bases separated the two germline ends. Germline assignment: CDR1 SGHVS and CDR2 FNYEAQ. The CDR3 is made up of 13 amino acids. DNA of the CDR3: TGTGCCAGCAGCTCGGGGTGGGGCGGCGAGCAGTACTTC. Its translation: CASSSGWGGEQYF.

This clone appeared a single time. The chain recombines TRBV10-1 with TRBJ2-2; D uncertain. This CDR3 is built from 13 residues. Trimming removed 6 bases at V and 6 bases at J, with 11 bases between. CDR1 is WNHNN and CDR2 is SYGVQD in the germline V gene (reference sequence). CDR3 bases: TGCGCCAGCAGAAAATCTAACCCCGGGGAGCTGTTTTTT. This sequence encodes CASRKSNPGELFF.